This entry lists 20 T cell receptor beta chains sequenced from one sample in a study of T cell clonotyping in hematopoietic cell transplantation. Some clones are missing from TCRdb's copy, which holds only in-frame ones; the method was immunoSEQ multiplex PCR. This sample has 10,000 to 15,000 clones; roughly 92% occur once, and the top ten carry 7.8%. Specimen: PBMCs, collected 100 days after allogeneic stem cell transplant. The receptor source for this set is a female patient in her fifties or sixties who had an allogeneic stem cell transplant from an unrelated donor, so the T cells may come from the graft donor. Some clones in this sample may be carry-over from other donors' samples.

This rearrangement joins TRBV5-8 to TRBJ2-5; TRBD2 agrees at 7 bases. Germline-derived CDR1 and CDR2 are SGHTS and YDEGEE. The J segment lost 0 bases and the V segment lost 4 bases, leaving 6 bases of the junction unmatched. This CDR3 is 15 amino acids long. CDR3 nucleotides: TGTGCCAGCAGCCTCCGGGACTACTACCAAGAGACCCAGTACTTC. Translating gives CASSLRDYYQETQYF.

The gene calls are TRBV7-2 and TRBJ1-2; 12 bases line up with TRBD1. The V gene end was trimmed by 4 bases and the J gene end by 3 bases; junction bases not matched to a gene: 15. Germline-derived CDR1 and CDR2 are SGHTA and FQGNSA. The CDR3 totals 19 residues. CDR3 sequence: CASSSRIVPGQGADYGYTF. The DNA for the CDR3 is TGTGCCAGCAGCTCGAGAATAGTCCCGGGACAGGGGGCGGACTATGGCTACACCTTC. The full variable domain, completed using reference TRBV7-2 and TRBJ1-2, is GAGVSQSPSNKVTEKGKDVELRCDPISGHTALYWYRQSLGQGLEFLIYFQGNSAPDKSGLPSDRFSAERTGGSVSTLTIQRTQQEDSAVYLCASSSRIVPGQGADYGYTFGSGTRLTVV.

The rearrangement uses TRBV28 and TRBJ2-7; D gene unclear. The CDR3 is 14 amino acids. Trimming removed 6 bases from V and 4 bases from J, with 16 bases in between. CDR1 is MDHEN and CDR2 is SYDVKM in the germline V gene. For the CDR3, the DNA is TGTGCCAGCAGGACCTTAGCCCCCAGGTACGAGCAGTACTTC. Translating gives CASRTLAPRYEQYF.

V is TRBV4-2 and J is TRBJ2-1; 9 nucleotides match TRBD2. Per germline, CDR1 LGHNA and CDR2 YNFKEQ. V lost 5 bases and J lost 9; bases outside the gene matches: 8. This CDR3 has 14 residues. The CDR3 nucleotides read TGTGCCAGCAGCGACCTGGCGGGAGGGACTGAGCAGTTCTTC. It translates to CASSDLAGGTEQFF.

The V gene is TRBV7-2, the J gene TRBJ2-7; D possibly corresponds to TRBD2 (5 bases). The germline V gene has CDR1 SGHTA and CDR2 FQGNSA. The CDR3 has 14 residues. Trimming pared 4 bases from V and 3 bases from J, leaving 13 bases between. The CDR3 reads CASSSGWGDYEQYF. The DNA for the CDR3 is TGTGCCAGCAGCTCCGGGTGGGGAGACTACGAGCAGTACTTC.

V is TRBV5-1 and J is TRBJ1-4, with 7 bases fitting TRBD1. V shed 4 bases and J 5 bases; nucleotides not matched to a gene: 11. Germline CDR1 and CDR2: SGHRS and YFSETQ. The CDR3 extends over 16 amino acids. CDR3 sequence (DNA): TGCGCCAGCAGCCTAGGTACACAGGGGATGAATGAAAAACTGTTTTTT. Protein sequence: CASSLGTQGMNEKLFF.

The genes are TRBV28 and TRBJ2-2, with 7 bases identical to TRBD1. This CDR3 contains 16 residues. The junction had 9 bases not matched to a gene; V was cut back by 6 bases and J by 2 bases. CDR1 is MDHEN, CDR2 SYDVKM, per germline. CDR3 amino acids: CASSSPRDSNTGELFF. CDR3 in DNA: TGTGCCAGCAGCTCCCCCAGGGACAGCAACACCGGGGAGCTGTTTTTT.

The chain carries TRBV15 and TRBJ2-1; D not resolved. Trimming cost V 0 bases and J 4 bases, with 7 bases left between them. The CDR3 length is 14 residues. Germline values: CDR1 LNHNV, CDR2 YYDKDF (reference sequence). The CDR3 nucleotides are TGTGCCACCAGCAGAGATCTAGGGTACAATGAGCAGTTCTTC. Residues: CATSRDLGYNEQFF.

This sequence joins TRBV28 and TRBJ2-3, with D unresolved. Germline CDR1 MDHEN, CDR2 SYDVKM. Trimming cost V 2 bases and J 5 bases, with 2 bases left between them. This CDR3 region has 11 residues. As DNA, the CDR3 is TGTGCCAGCAGTTTAATAGATACGCAGTATTTT. Translated, it gives CASSLIDTQYF.

The J gene is TRBJ2-5, the V gene TRBV6-1, with D unresolved. Germline V gene lookup returns CDR1 MNHNS and CDR2 SASEGT. The CDR3 runs 16 residues. Trimming pared 1 base from V and 1 base from J, leaving 13 bases between. CDR3 nucleotide sequence: TGTGCCAGCAGTGAAGAGGAAGGGAAGGGCCAAGAGACCCAGTACTTC. Protein sequence: CASSEEEGKGQETQYF.

CDR3 sequence reads: CASSLLDRANTEAFF. CDR3 bases: TGTGCCAGCAGTTTACTCGACAGGGCTAACACTGAAGCTTTCTTT. This chain joins TRBV27 and TRBJ1-1; 7 bases map to TRBD1. The junction had 5 bases not matched to a gene; V was cut back by 2 bases and J by 2 bases. The CDR3 sequence is 15 residues long. Germline V CDR1 and CDR2: MNHEY, SMNVEV (reference sequence).

This chain joins TRBV7-2 and TRBJ2-7, with D unresolved. V lost 4 bases to trimming and J lost 3 bases, with 16 bases between them. Germline V lookup: CDR1 SGHTA, CDR2 FQGNSA. There are 15 residues in the CDR3. In DNA form, the CDR3 reads TGTGCCAGCAGCTCATTCCTGGGTGGCAGCTACGAGCAGTACGTC. This translates into CASSSFLGGSYEQYV.

The genes are TRBV6-5 and TRBJ2-5; TRBD1 aligns across 8 bases. The CDR3 length is 15 residues. The junction had 8 bases not matched to a gene; V was cut back by 3 bases and J by 5 bases. Per germline, CDR1 MNHEY and CDR2 SVGAGI. The CDR3: CASSYDRGRGETQYF. The DNA of the CDR3 is TGTGCCAGCAGTTATGACAGGGGCAGGGGGGAGACCCAGTACTTC.

The rearrangement links TRBV7-9 to TRBJ1-1; 9 nucleotides match TRBD1. J was trimmed by 7 bases and V by 5 bases; bases with no gene match: 11. This CDR3 region has 15 residues. Germline CDR1 reads SEHNR; CDR2 reads FQNEAQ (reference sequence). The CDR3 nucleotides read TGTGCCAGCAGCCTGCCGGGACAGGGTACGGATGAAGCTTTCTTT. Translated: CASSLPGQGTDEAFF.

CDR3 protein: CSVRGQVLSEQFF. The DNA of the CDR3 is TGCAGCGTTAGAGGACAAGTCCTCAGTGAGCAGTTCTTC. The gene calls are TRBV29-1 and TRBJ2-1; weak D call: TRBD1 (5 bases). This CDR3 is built from 13 residues. Germline V CDR1 and CDR2: SQVTM, ANQGSEA. V was cut by 5 bases and J by 9 bases, with 17 bases left in between.

This clone was found once. The V gene is TRBV7-9, the J gene TRBJ2-2; no firm D call. The CDR3 consists of 13 residues. Deletions cut 4 bases from V and 9 bases from J, with 12 bases between. Per the germline V gene, CDR1 is SEHNR and CDR2 is FQNEAQ (reference sequence). CDR3 sequence: CASSWPAGRELFF. The CDR3 nucleotides are TGTGCCAGCAGCTGGCCAGCAGGACGGGAGCTGTTTTTT.

The genes are TRBV5-4 and TRBJ1-3; TRBD1 aligns across 7 bases. V dropped 0 bases and J dropped 4; count of bases not matched to a gene: 10. This CDR3 comprises 17 residues. Germline V gene lookup returns CDR1 SGHNT and CDR2 YYREEE (reference sequence). The CDR3 spells CASSLEMGQLSGNTIYF. CDR3 bases: TGTGCCAGCAGCTTGGAAATGGGACAGTTATCCGGAAACACCATATATTTT.

The chain carries TRBV19 and TRBJ2-1, with 9 bases that match TRBD1. CDR1 and CDR2 (germline): LNHDA, SQIVND (reference sequence). This CDR3 has 14 amino acids. Unmatched junction bases numbered 3, after V lost 4 bases and J lost 5 bases. CDR3 amino acids: CASSSGTGNNEQFF. The DNA of the CDR3 is TGTGCCAGTAGTAGCGGGACAGGGAACAATGAGCAGTTCTTC. Drawing the rest from reference TRBV19 and TRBJ2-1, the complete variable domain is DGGITQSPKYLFRKEGQNVTLSCEQNLNHDAMYWYRQDPGQGLRLIYYSQIVNDFQKGDIAEGYSVSREKKESFPLTVTSAQKNPTAFYLCASSSGTGNNEQFFGPGTRLTVL.

This chain links TRBV6-1 with TRBJ2-7, with no clear D. Germline V gene sequence: CDR1 MNHNS, CDR2 SASEGT. This CDR3 is 14 amino acids long. The germline V and J ends were trimmed by 4 bases and 0 bases, with 10 bases remaining between them. This CDR3 reads CASSARTDSYEQYV. Here the CDR3 DNA reads TGTGCCAGCAGTGCCCGGACGGACTCCTACGAGCAGTACGTC.

This clone has just one count. The rearrangement uses TRBV5-8 and TRBJ1-5; 7 positions agree with TRBD1. Unmatched junction bases numbered 9, after V lost 4 bases and J lost 5 bases. CDR3 length: 15 residues. The germline CDR1 and CDR2 sequences are SGHTS and YDEGEE. The CDR3 loop reads CASSPTGTDDQPQHF. Written as DNA, the CDR3 is TGTGCCAGCAGCCCGACCGGGACAGATGATCAGCCCCAGCATTTT.